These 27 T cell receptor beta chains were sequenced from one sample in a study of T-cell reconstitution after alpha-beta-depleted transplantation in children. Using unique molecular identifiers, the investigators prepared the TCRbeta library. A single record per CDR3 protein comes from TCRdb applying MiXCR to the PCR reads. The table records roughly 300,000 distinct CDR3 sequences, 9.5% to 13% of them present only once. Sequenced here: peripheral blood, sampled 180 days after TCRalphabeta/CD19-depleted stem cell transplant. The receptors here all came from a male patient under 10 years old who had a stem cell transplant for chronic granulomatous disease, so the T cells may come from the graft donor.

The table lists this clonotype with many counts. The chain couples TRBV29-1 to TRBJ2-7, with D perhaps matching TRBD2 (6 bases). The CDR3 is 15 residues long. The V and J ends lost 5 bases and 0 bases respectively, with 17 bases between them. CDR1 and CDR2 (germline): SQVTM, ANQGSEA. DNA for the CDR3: TGCAGCGTTCTATCGGCTAGCGTCGACTCCTACGAGCAGTACTTC. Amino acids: CSVLSASVDSYEQYF.

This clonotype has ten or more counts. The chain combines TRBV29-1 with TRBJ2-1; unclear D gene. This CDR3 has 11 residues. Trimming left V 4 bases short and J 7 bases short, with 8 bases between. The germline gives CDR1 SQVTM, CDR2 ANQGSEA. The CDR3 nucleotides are TGCAGCGTTGGCTTTTTAAATGAGCAGTTCTTC. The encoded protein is CSVGFLNEQFF.

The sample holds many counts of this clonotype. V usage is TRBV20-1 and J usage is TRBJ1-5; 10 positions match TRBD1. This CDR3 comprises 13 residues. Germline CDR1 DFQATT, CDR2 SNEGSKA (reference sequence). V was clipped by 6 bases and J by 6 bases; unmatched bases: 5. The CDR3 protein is CSATGQGFQPQHF. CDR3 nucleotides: TGCAGTGCCACGGGACAGGGGTTTCAGCCCCAGCATTTT.

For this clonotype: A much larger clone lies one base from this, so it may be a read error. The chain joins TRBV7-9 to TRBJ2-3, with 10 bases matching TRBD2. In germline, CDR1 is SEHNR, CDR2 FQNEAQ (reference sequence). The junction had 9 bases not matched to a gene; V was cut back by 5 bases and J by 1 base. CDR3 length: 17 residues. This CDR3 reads CASSLGTGTSGTDTQYF. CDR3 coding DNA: TGTGCCAGCAGCCTAGGGACCGGGACTAGCGGCACAGATACGCAGTATTTT.

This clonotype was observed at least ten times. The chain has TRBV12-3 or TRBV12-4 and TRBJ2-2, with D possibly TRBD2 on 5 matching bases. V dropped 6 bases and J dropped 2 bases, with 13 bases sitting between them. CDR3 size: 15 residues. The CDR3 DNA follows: TGTGCCAGCAGCCATGGGGAGCTCAACACCGGGGAGCTGTTTTTT. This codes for CASSHGELNTGELFF.

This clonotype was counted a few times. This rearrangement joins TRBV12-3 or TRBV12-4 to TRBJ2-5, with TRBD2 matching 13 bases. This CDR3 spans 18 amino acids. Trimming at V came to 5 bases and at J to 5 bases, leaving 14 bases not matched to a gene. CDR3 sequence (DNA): TGTGCCAGCAGTCGTAAGATGGGACTAGCGGGGTCATTGGAGACCCAGTACTTC. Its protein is CASSRKMGLAGSLETQYF.

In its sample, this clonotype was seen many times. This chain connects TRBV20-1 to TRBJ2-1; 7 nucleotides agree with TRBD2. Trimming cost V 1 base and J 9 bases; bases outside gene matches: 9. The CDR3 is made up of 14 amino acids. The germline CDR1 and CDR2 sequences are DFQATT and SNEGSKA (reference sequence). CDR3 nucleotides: TGCAGTGCTAGAGTTTTGGCGGGAGCGTTTGAGCAGTTCTTC. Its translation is CSARVLAGAFEQFF.

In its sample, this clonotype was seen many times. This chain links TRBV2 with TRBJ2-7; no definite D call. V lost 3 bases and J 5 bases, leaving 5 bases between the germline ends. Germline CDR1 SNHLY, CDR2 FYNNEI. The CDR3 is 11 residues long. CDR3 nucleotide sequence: TGTGCCAGCAGTGAGATCCACGAGCAGTACTTC. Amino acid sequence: CASSEIHEQYF.

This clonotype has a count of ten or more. CDR3 sequence reads: CASTLGGGQIYGYTF. The CDR3 region has the DNA TGTGCCAGCACTTTGGGTGGAGGACAGATCTATGGCTACACCTTC. The V call is TRBV12-3 or TRBV12-4, the J call TRBJ1-2, with D perhaps TRBD1 (6 bases). This CDR3 is built from 15 residues. Trimming left V 7 bases short and J 4 bases short, with 19 bases between.

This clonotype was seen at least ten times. CDR3 amino acids: CASSQIFGTGAYEQYF. For the CDR3, the DNA is TGTGCCAGCAGCCAAATCTTCGGGACAGGGGCCTACGAGCAGTACTTC. V is TRBV12-3 or TRBV12-4 and J is TRBJ2-7, with 10 bases identical to TRBD1. V shed 6 bases, J shed 2 bases, and the junction held 10 bases outside the gene matches. The CDR3 contains 16 residues.

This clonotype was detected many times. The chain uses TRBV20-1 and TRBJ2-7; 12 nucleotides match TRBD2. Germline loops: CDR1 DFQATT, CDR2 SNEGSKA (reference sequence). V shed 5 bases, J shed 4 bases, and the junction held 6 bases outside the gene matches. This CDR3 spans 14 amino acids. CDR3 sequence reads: CSAFGLAGSYEQYF. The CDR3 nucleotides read TGCAGTGCTTTCGGACTAGCGGGGTCTTACGAGCAGTACTTC.

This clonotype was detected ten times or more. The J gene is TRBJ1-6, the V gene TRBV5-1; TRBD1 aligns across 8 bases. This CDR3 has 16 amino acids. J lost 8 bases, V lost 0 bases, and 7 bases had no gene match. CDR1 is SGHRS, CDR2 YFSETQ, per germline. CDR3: CASSLGVTGDYSPLHF. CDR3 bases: TGCGCCAGCAGCTTGGGAGTGACAGGGGATTATTCACCCCTCCACTTT.

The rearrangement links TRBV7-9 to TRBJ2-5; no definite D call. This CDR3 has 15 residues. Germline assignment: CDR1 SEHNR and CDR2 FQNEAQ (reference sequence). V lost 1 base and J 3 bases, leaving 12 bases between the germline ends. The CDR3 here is CASSLERFRKETQYF. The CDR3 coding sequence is TGTGCCAGCAGCTTAGAAAGGTTCAGAAAAGAGACCCAGTACTTC.

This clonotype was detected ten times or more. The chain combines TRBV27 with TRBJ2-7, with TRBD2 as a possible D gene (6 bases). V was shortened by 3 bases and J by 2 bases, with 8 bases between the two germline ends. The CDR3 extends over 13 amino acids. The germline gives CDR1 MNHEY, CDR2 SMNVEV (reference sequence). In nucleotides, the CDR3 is TGTGCCAGCAGTTTTAGCGGAGCCTACGAGCAGTACTTC. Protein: CASSFSGAYEQYF.

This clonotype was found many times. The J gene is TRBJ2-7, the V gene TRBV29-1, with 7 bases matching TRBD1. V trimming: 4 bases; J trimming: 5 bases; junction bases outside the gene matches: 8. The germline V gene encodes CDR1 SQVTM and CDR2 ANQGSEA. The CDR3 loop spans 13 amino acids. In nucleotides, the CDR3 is TGCAGCGTTGGACAGGGATCAAGTGACGAGCAGTACTTC. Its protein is CSVGQGSSDEQYF.

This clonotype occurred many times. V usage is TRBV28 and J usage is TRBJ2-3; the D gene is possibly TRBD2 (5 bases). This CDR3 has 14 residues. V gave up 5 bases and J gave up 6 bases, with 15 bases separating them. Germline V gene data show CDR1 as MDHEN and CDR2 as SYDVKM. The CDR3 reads CASSPGVLPDTQYF. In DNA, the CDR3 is TGTGCCAGCAGTCCCGGGGTCCTCCCCGATACGCAGTATTTT.

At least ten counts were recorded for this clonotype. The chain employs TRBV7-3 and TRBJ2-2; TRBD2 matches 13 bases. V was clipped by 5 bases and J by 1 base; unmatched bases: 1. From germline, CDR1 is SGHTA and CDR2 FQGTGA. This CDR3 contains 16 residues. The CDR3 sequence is CASSTSGRVNTGELFF. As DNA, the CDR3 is TGTGCCAGCAGCACTAGCGGGAGGGTGAACACCGGGGAGCTGTTTTTT.

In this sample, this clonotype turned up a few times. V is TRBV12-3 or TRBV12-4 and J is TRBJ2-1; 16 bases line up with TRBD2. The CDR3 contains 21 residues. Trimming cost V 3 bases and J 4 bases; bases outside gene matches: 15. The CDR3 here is CASSFHHPGLAGGPGYNEQFF. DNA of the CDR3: TGTGCCAGCAGTTTCCACCATCCGGGACTAGCGGGAGGGCCGGGGTACAATGAGCAGTTCTTC.

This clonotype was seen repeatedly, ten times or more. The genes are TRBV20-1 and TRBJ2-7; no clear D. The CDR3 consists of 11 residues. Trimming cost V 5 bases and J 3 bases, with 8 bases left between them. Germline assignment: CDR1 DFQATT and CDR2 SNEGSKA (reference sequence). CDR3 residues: CSAQAGYEQYF. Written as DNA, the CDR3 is TGCAGTGCTCAAGCTGGCTACGAGCAGTACTTC.

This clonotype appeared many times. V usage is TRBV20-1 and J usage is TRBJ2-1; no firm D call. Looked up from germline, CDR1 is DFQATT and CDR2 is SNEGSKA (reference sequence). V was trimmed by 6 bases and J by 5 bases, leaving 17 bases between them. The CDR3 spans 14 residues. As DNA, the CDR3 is TGCAGTGCCAAAGCCCTAATCCGGGACAATGAGCAGTTCTTC. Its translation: CSAKALIRDNEQFF.

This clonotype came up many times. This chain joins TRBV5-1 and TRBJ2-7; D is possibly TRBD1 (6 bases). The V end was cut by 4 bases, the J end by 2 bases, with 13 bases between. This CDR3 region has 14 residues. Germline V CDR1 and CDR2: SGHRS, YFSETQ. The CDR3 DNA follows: TGCGCCAGCAGCATACAGGGCGACACCTACGAGCAGTACTTC. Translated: CASSIQGDTYEQYF. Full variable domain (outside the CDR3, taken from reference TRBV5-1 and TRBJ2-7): KAGVTQTPRYLIKTRGQQVTLSCSPISGHRSVSWYQQTPGQGLQFLFEYFSETQRNKGNFPGRFSGRQFSNSRSEMNVSTLELGDSALYLCASSIQGDTYEQYFGPGTRLTVT.

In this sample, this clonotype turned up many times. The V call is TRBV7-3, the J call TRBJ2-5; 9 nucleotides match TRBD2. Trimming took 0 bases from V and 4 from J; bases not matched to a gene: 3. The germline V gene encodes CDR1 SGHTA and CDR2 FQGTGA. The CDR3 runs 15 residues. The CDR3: CASSLTAGGGETQYF. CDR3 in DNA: TGTGCCAGCAGCTTAACGGCGGGGGGGGGAGAGACCCAGTACTTC. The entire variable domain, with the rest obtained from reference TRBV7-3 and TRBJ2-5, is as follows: GAGVSQTPSNKVTEKGKYVELRCDPISGHTALYWYRQSLGQGPEFLIYFQGTGAADDSGLPNDRFFAVRPEGSVSTLKIQRTERGDSAVYLCASSLTAGGGETQYFGPGTRLLVL.

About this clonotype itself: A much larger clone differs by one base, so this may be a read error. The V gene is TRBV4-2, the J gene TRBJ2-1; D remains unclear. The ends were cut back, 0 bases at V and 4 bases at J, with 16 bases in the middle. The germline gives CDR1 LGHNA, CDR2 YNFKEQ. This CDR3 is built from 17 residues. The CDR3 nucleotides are TGTGCCAGCAGCCAAGATCCCCCGGAGCCTAAATACAATGAGCAGTTCTTC. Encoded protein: CASSQDPPEPKYNEQFF.

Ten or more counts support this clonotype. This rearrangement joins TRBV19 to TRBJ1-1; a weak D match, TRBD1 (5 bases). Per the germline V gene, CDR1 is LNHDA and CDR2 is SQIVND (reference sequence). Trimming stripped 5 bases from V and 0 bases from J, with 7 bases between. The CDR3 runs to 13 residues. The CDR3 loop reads CASSWDLNTEAFF. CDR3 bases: TGTGCCAGTAGTTGGGACTTGAACACTGAAGCTTTCTTT. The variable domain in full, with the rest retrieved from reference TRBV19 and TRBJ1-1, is DGGITQSPKYLFRKEGQNVTLSCEQNLNHDAMYWYRQDPGQGLRLIYYSQIVNDFQKGDIAEGYSVSREKKESFPLTVTSAQKNPTAFYLCASSWDLNTEAFFGQGTRLTVV.

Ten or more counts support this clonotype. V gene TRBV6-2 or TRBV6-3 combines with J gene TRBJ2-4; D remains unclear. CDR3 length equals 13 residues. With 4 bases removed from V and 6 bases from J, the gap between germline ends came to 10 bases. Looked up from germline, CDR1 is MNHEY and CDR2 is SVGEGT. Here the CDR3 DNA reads TGTGCCAGCAGTTTGGGAAGGGTAAACATTCAGTACTTC. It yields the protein CASSLGRVNIQYF.

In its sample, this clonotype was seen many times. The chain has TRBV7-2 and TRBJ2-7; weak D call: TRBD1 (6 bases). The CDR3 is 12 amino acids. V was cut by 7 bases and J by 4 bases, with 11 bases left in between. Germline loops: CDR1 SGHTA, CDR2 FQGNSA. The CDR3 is CASTKGDYEQYF. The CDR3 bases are TGTGCCAGCACCAAGGGGGATTACGAGCAGTACTTC.

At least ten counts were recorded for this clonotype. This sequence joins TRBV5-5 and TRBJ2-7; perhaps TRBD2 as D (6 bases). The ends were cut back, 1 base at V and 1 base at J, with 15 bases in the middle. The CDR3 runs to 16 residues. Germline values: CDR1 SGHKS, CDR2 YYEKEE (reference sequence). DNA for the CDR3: TGTGCCAGCAGCTTGTTTGGAGGGAGTAGGTCCTACGAGCAGTACTTC. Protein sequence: CASSLFGGSRSYEQYF.